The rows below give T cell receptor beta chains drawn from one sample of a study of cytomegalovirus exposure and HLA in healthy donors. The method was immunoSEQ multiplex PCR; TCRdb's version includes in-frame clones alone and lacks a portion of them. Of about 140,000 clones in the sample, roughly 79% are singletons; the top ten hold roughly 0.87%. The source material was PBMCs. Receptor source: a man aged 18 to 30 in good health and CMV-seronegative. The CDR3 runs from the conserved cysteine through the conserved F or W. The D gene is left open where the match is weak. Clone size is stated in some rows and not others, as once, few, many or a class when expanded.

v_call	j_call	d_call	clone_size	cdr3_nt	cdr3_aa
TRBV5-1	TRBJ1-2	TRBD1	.	TGCGCCAGCGGACCGGGACAGGGGGATGGCTACACCTTC	CASGPGQGDGYTF
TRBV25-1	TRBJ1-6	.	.	TGTGCCAGCAGTGTTGGTACAGGGACACGATCCTATAATTCACCCCTCCACTTT	CASSVGTGTRSYNSPLHF
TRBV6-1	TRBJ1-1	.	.	TGTGCCAGCAGTGAAGCGCTTCGAGGGAACACTGAAGCTTTCTTT	CASSEALRGNTEAFF
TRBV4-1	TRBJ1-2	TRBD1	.	TGCGCCAGCAGCCCGAAACAGGGGTCCCAATCTATTGGCTACACCTTC	CASSPKQGSQSIGYTF
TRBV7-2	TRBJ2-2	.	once	TGTGCCAGCAGCTCCCAGGGCGGTCCGGGCACCGGGGAGCTGTTTTTT	CASSSQGGPGTGELFF
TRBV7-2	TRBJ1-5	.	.	TGTGCCAGCAGCTTAGACAGAAATCAGCCCCAGCATTTT	CASSLDRNQPQHF
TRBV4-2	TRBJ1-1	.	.	TGTGCCAGCAGCCAGGATTTAACTTTAACGGGTGGCAGGGGAAGGAACACTGAAGCTTTCTTT	CASSQDLTLTGGRGRNTEAFF
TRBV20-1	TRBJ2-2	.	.	TGCAGTGCTAGAGCCGCGGGGGAGCTGTTTTTT	CSARAAGELFF
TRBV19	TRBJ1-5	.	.	TGTGCCAGTAGTACCTCCTGGTCAGGGAATAGCAATCAGCCCCAGCATTTT	CASSTSWSGNSNQPQHF
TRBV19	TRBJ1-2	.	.	TGTGCCAGTAGTATTCGCGAGTATGGCTACACCTTC	CASSIREYGYTF
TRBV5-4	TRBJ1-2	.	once	TGTGCCAGCAGCTTGGTAGGGACTGCTTCTAACTATGGCTACACCTTC	CASSLVGTASNYGYTF
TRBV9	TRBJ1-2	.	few	TGTGCCAGCAGCGTAGATGGTACAGGGAGCCTTTCCTATGGCTACACCTTC	CASSVDGTGSLSYGYTF
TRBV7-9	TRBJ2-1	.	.	TGTTCCAGCAGCTTAAGTGACAGCTCCTACAATGAGCAGTTCTTC	CSSSLSDSSYNEQFF
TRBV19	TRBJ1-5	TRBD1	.	TGTGCCAGTAGTATCGTCGCGACAGGGGGCAATCAGCCCCAGCATTTT	CASSIVATGGNQPQHF